This note documents a single TCR beta chain sequence. CDR1 SGHTA and CDR2 FQGNSA come from the germline V gene. V lost 1 base to trimming and J lost 2 bases, with 9 bases between them. The CDR3 has 15 residues. Regions amplified from RNA transcripts were the TCR beta CDR3 regions. TCR CDR3 regions were first amplified by RT-PCR with HTBI primers. TCRdb re-analysed the multiplex PCR reads in MiXCR, keeping a single row per CDR3 protein. This table has some 210,000 distinct CDR3 sequences, approximately 17% appearing once. The data originate from a study of T cells in Graves' hyperthyroidism and ophthalmopathy.

What was sequenced was blood. This clonotype was obtained from a man over 45 with Graves' hyperthyroidism. The chain recombines TRBV7-2 with TRBJ2-1; D possibly corresponds to TRBD1 (6 bases). CDR3: CASSLVTGPYNEQFF. CDR3 coding DNA: TGTGCCAGCAGCTTAGTCACAGGGCCCTACAATGAGCAGTTCTTC.